This TCR beta chain was profiled in a study of T cells after yellow fever vaccination. Study-wide context: In the case of low-cell-number fractions, SMART-Seq v4 Ultra Low Input was used for preparation.

Study-wide findings and caveats: Overlap between CD4 and CD8 compartments was detected for a small share of clonotypes. Abundant clonotypes from the bulk population could have been carried over as contaminants into FACS-sorted repertoires.

This clonotype has at least ten counts. Its antigen is not identified. By 5'RACE template switching, TCR cDNA was produced, with a universal primer site and UMIs added in the process. TCRdb passed the 5' RACE reads through MiXCR, listing each CDR3 protein once. Altogether roughly 310,000 distinct CDR3 sequences are present, around 4% being singletons, with the ten largest covering about a quarter. The CDR3 has 13 amino acids. The germline CDR1 and CDR2 sequences are MNHEY and SMNVEV (reference sequence). The V end was cut by 5 bases, the J end by 14 bases, with 16 bases between. Source: PBMCs, taken on the day of the yellow fever booster vaccination. The chain has TRBV27 and TRBJ1-6; the D gene is possibly TRBD1 (5 bases). The clonotype originates from a man younger than 30 who received the YFV17D yellow fever vaccine. The CDR3 sequence is CASSPPPGGSLHF. DNA of the CDR3: TGTGCCAGCAGTCCCCCACCCGGGGGGTCCCTCCACTTT.